Below, 30 T cell receptor beta chains from the same sample are listed, as sequenced in a study of shared clonotypes between healthy human individuals. Sequencing used immunoSEQ multiplex PCR; TCRdb keeps in-frame clones, though not all of them. The repertoire holds around 2.5 million clones, with 93% as singletons. The sample comprised naive CD4+ T cells from PBMCs. Subset defined: CD45RA+ positively selected. These receptors were taken from a man younger than 30 in good health. Some clones in this sample may be carry-over from other donors' samples.

The V and J genes are TRBV7-3 and TRBJ2-3; D unclear. Trimming pared 4 bases from V and 4 bases from J, leaving 6 bases between. The CDR3 has 12 residues. Looked up from germline, CDR1 is SGHTA and CDR2 is FQGTGA. The CDR3, as DNA: TGTGCCAGCAGCTCTGAGGCAGATACGCAGTATTTT. This codes for CASSSEADTQYF.

V usage is TRBV4-2 and J usage is TRBJ1-6, with D possibly matching TRBD1 (5 bases). This CDR3 has 16 amino acids. Trimming removed 1 base from V and 0 bases from J, with 7 bases in between. Germline V gene sequence: CDR1 LGHNA, CDR2 YNFKEQ. The CDR3 region has the DNA TGTGCCAGCAGCCAAGGGGGGAGCTCCTATAATTCACCCCTCCACTTT. Protein: CASSQGGSSYNSPLHF.

The chain combines TRBV18 with TRBJ1-1; possibly TRBD1 for D (6 bases). V lost 6 bases and J lost 3, with 17 bases in between. This CDR3 comprises 15 residues. Germline-derived CDR1 and CDR2 are KGHSH and LQKENI. The CDR3 coding sequence is TGTGCCAGCTCGCCAGGGGCGATTCAGTACACTGAAGCTTTCTTT. Residues: CASSPGAIQYTEAFF.

A word on this clone: The same CDR3 also results from other DNA sequences found in this sample. The chain employs TRBV5-4 and TRBJ1-2, with D maybe TRBD1 (6 bases). The V and J ends lost 4 bases and 2 bases respectively, with 9 bases between them. Germline-derived CDR1 and CDR2 are SGHNT and YYREEE (reference sequence). The CDR3 is 13 residues long. The CDR3 is CASSRDTNYGYTF. CDR3 DNA: TGTGCCAGCAGCCGGGACACCAACTATGGCTACACCTTC.

This chain's CDR3 is CASSVEVRGSVGYTF. CDR3 in DNA: TGTGCCAGCAGCGTAGAGGTCAGGGGCAGCGTAGGCTACACCTTC. This chain connects TRBV9 to TRBJ1-2; tentatively, D is TRBD1 (6 bases). Trimming took off 0 bases at V and 8 bases at J, with 17 bases between the two ends. CDR1 and CDR2 (germline): SGDLS, YYNGEE. This CDR3 is built from 15 residues.

Points on this clone: Other DNA sequences within the sample encode an identical CDR3. This sequence joins TRBV5-1 and TRBJ2-2; D unresolved. The CDR3 has 13 amino acids. Trimming removed 1 base at V and 4 bases at J, with 5 bases between. Per the germline V gene, CDR1 is SGHRS and CDR2 is YFSETQ. CDR3 protein: CASSLLVTGELFF. The CDR3 nucleotides read TGCGCCAGCAGCTTGCTAGTCACCGGGGAGCTGTTTTTT.

DNA of the CDR3: TGCGCCAGCAGACTGGACCTTCTCACTGAAGCTTTCTTT. It yields the protein CASRLDLLTEAFF. The chain carries TRBV10-1 and TRBJ1-1; D not certain. There are 13 residues in the CDR3. Germline assignment: CDR1 WNHNN and CDR2 SYGVQD (reference sequence). The V gene lost 6 bases and the J gene lost 4 bases, with 12 bases spanning the gap.

This clone appeared a few times. The V call is TRBV4-2, the J call TRBJ1-5, with D perhaps TRBD1 (6 bases). Germline V gene lookup returns CDR1 LGHNA and CDR2 YNFKEQ. CDR3 length: 15 amino acids. V lost 1 base, J lost 4 bases, and 11 bases lay in between. CDR3 amino acids: CASSQGYRENQPQHF. DNA for the CDR3: TGTGCCAGCAGCCAAGGGTACAGGGAGAATCAGCCCCAGCATTTT.

This sequence joins TRBV5-1 and TRBJ2-1, with D possibly TRBD2 on 6 matching bases. The CDR3 has 15 residues. The germline CDR1 and CDR2 sequences are SGHRS and YFSETQ. V was pared by 0 bases and J by 7 bases, with 14 bases between. CDR3 protein: CASSLVAGSENEQFF. The CDR3 nucleotides are TGCGCCAGCAGCTTGGTCGCGGGATCGGAGAATGAGCAGTTCTTC.

The genes are TRBV25-1 and TRBJ2-1; weak D call: TRBD2 (7 bases). Germline V gene sequence: CDR1 MGHDK, CDR2 SYGVNS. V was shortened by 5 bases and J by 13 bases, with 12 bases between the two germline ends. There are 11 residues in the CDR3. The CDR3 reads CASSPGGGQFF. CDR3 in DNA: TGTGCCAGCAGTCCGGGCGGGGGCCAGTTCTTC. Full variable domain (rest looked up from reference TRBV25-1 and TRBJ2-1): EADIYQTPRYLVIGTGKKITLECSQTMGHDKMYWYQQDPGMELHLIHYSYGVNSTEKGDLSSESTVSRIRTEHFPLTLESARPSHTSQYLCASSPGGGQFFGPGTRLTVL.

The chain carries TRBV5-1 and TRBJ2-7; D not certain. The CDR3 totals 15 residues. Germline assignment: CDR1 SGHRS and CDR2 YFSETQ. Trimming stripped 1 base from V and 0 bases from J, with 11 bases between. The CDR3 here is CASSLTRASSYEQYF. DNA of the CDR3: TGCGCCAGCAGCTTGACCCGAGCGAGCTCCTACGAGCAGTACTTC.

V gene TRBV2 combines with J gene TRBJ1-2; tentative D call: TRBD1 (6 bases). Trimming removed 5 bases from V and 0 bases from J, with 10 bases in between. Germline-derived CDR1 and CDR2 are SNHLY and FYNNEI. The CDR3 totals 14 residues. DNA of the CDR3: TGTGCCAGCAGTATAAACAGGGCTAACTATGGCTACACCTTC. It translates to CASSINRANYGYTF.

V gene TRBV6-5 combines with J gene TRBJ2-1; no clear D. This CDR3 comprises 13 residues. The germline V gene has CDR1 MNHEY and CDR2 SVGAGI. The V end lost 3 bases, the J end lost 9 bases, and 12 bases lay between the germline ends. CDR3 residues: CASSYRVELEQFF. DNA of the CDR3: TGTGCCAGCAGTTATCGGGTCGAACTTGAGCAGTTCTTC.

This clone was found a few times. The V gene is TRBV4-2, the J gene TRBJ1-4, with a possible D match to TRBD1 (5 bases). The CDR3 is 14 amino acids. Trimming pared 1 base from V and 5 bases from J, leaving 8 bases between. Per germline, CDR1 LGHNA and CDR2 YNFKEQ. CDR3: CASSQARGNEKLFF. Written as DNA, the CDR3 is TGTGCCAGCAGCCAAGCGCGGGGGAATGAAAAACTGTTTTTT.

About this clone: In the same sample, other DNA sequences code for this CDR3. The chain uses TRBV18 and TRBJ1-5; no clear D gene. Germline V lookup: CDR1 KGHSH, CDR2 LQKENI. This CDR3 is built from 13 residues. V gave up 3 bases and J gave up 3 bases, with 6 bases separating them. The CDR3 region is CASSPGVNQPQHF. DNA of the CDR3: TGTGCCAGCTCACCCGGAGTCAATCAGCCCCAGCATTTT.

The DNA for the CDR3 is TGTGCCAGAAGCTGTGATCTACAGGAGAATCAGCCCCAGCATTTT. It encodes CARSCDLQENQPQHF. The chain joins TRBV5-3 to TRBJ1-5; D possibly corresponds to TRBD1 (5 bases). TRBV5-3 is flagged as an ORF with uncertain function. CDR3 length: 15 residues. Trimming left V 3 bases short and J 4 bases short, with 14 bases between.

The chain couples TRBV11-3 to TRBJ1-4, with 7 bases matching TRBD1. V trimming: 5 bases; J trimming: 10 bases; junction bases outside the gene matches: 16. The germline CDR1 and CDR2 sequences are SGHNT and YENEEA. The CDR3 totals 16 residues. CDR3 amino acids: CASSHQRRGRRRKLFF. The CDR3 DNA is TGTGCCAGCAGCCATCAACGGAGGGGGCGGCGAAGAAAACTGTTTTTT.

This chain uses TRBV4-1 with TRBJ2-1, with D perhaps matching TRBD1 or TRBD2 (5 bases each). Germline V lookup: CDR1 MGHRA, CDR2 YSYEKL. This CDR3 contains 16 residues. Between the trimmed V and J ends, which lost 1 base and 3 bases, there was a span of 13 bases. The CDR3 bases are TGCGCCAGCAGCCAAGGTGTTGGGGGATACTACAATGAGCAGTTCTTC. Translating gives CASSQGVGGYYNEQFF.

This sequence joins TRBV28 and TRBJ2-5; D is unresolved. V lost 7 bases, J lost 5 bases, and 11 bases lay in between. From germline, CDR1 is MDHEN and CDR2 SYDVKM. CDR3 length: 12 residues. The CDR3 is CASTQSGETQYF. CDR3 nucleotides: TGTGCCAGCACGCAGTCGGGCGAGACCCAGTACTTC.

This chain connects TRBV27 to TRBJ1-2; D gene unclear. Per germline, CDR1 MNHEY and CDR2 SMNVEV (reference sequence). This CDR3 contains 16 residues. Trimming pared 5 bases from V and 1 base from J, leaving 17 bases between. CDR3: CASSKSRAGGNYGYTF. DNA for the CDR3: TGTGCCAGCAGTAAAAGTCGGGCCGGTGGTAACTATGGCTACACCTTC.

V and J are TRBV10-3 and TRBJ2-7; the match to TRBD2 covers 12 bases. Germline CDR1 is ENHRY and CDR2 is SYGVKD. This CDR3 spans 14 amino acids. V was pared by 0 bases and J by 6 bases, with 0 bases of the junction left unmatched. CDR3 sequence (DNA): TGTGCCATCAGTGAGTCGGGACTAGCGGGCGAGCAGTACTTC. Translated: CAISESGLAGEQYF.

This rearrangement joins TRBV6-5 to TRBJ2-1; TRBD2 agrees at 7 bases. The CDR3 has 15 amino acids. V dropped 4 bases and J dropped 2; count of bases not matched to a gene: 5. Germline values: CDR1 MNHEY, CDR2 SVGAGI. The CDR3 DNA is TGTGCCAGCAGTTTAAGCGGGGTAACCTACAATGAGCAGTTCTTC. Encoded protein: CASSLSGVTYNEQFF.

Note on this clone: Other DNA sequences in the sample encode the same CDR3. The CDR3 reads CASSPGLTSSYEQYF. The CDR3 DNA is TGCGCCAGCAGCCCGGGACTCACGAGCTCCTACGAGCAGTACTTC. The V call is TRBV5-1, the J call TRBJ2-7; tentative D call: TRBD2 (6 bases). V gave up 4 bases and J gave up 0 bases, with 14 bases separating them. This CDR3 is 15 amino acids long. Germline CDR1 is SGHRS and CDR2 is YFSETQ.

The rearrangement uses TRBV19 and TRBJ2-1, with TRBD2 as a possible D gene (6 bases). V gave up 4 bases and J gave up 10 bases, with 23 bases separating them. In germline, CDR1 is LNHDA, CDR2 SQIVND (reference sequence). The CDR3 is made up of 16 amino acids. CDR3 sequence reads: CASSSGSAGRRGEQFF. CDR3 DNA: TGTGCCAGTAGTAGTGGTTCGGCAGGGAGGAGAGGGGAGCAGTTCTTC.

This chain uses TRBV10-1 with TRBJ2-4, with 9 bases identical to TRBD1. The V and J ends lost 6 bases and 3 bases, in that order; junction bases with no gene match: 15. The length of the CDR3 is 18 residues. Germline V gives CDR1 WNHNN, CDR2 SYGVQD (reference sequence). CDR3 bases: TGCGCCAGCAGCCTCGGCACAGGGGGCGGGGTAAACAAAAACATTCAGTACTTC. Its protein product is CASSLGTGGGVNKNIQYF.

The chain has TRBV28 and TRBJ2-3, with 10 nucleotides matching TRBD2. Trimming cost V 2 bases and J 0 bases; bases outside gene matches: 5. CDR1 and CDR2 (germline): MDHEN, SYDVKM. CDR3 length: 17 amino acids. CDR3: CASSLESSGGSTDTQYF. For the CDR3, the DNA is TGTGCCAGCAGTTTAGAGTCTAGCGGGGGAAGCACAGATACGCAGTATTTT. Combining the CDR3 with reference TRBV28 and TRBJ2-3 gives the whole variable domain DVKVTQSSRYLVKRTGEKVFLECVQDMDHENMFWYRQDPGLGLRLIYFSYDVKMKEKGDIPEGYSVSREKKERFSLILESASTNQTSMYLCASSLESSGGSTDTQYFGPGTRLTVL.

The chain carries TRBV10-1 and TRBJ2-7, with D possibly matching TRBD2 (5 bases). Germline CDR1 and CDR2: WNHNN and SYGVQD (reference sequence). With 5 bases removed from V and 6 bases from J, the gap between germline ends came to 14 bases. CDR3 size: 13 residues. DNA for the CDR3: TGCGCCAGCAGTTCGGACTGGCCTGGCGAGCAGTACTTC. This codes for CASSSDWPGEQYF.

The V call is TRBV27, the J call TRBJ1-2; TRBD1 is a possible D gene (6 bases). V lost 2 bases and J lost 2, with 12 bases in between. Germline CDR1 and CDR2: MNHEY and SMNVEV (reference sequence). The CDR3 runs to 15 residues. The CDR3, as DNA: TGTGCCAGCAGTTTAGGAGGACAGCTAAACTATGGCTACACCTTC. Its protein product is CASSLGGQLNYGYTF.

The CDR3 region has the DNA TGTGCCAGCAGCCAAGAGGGTTCGCGGGAAGGTGAGACCCAGTACTTC. This translates into CASSQEGSREGETQYF. The chain recombines TRBV4-2 with TRBJ2-5; a weak D match, TRBD2 (6 bases). This CDR3 is built from 16 residues. V was pared by 0 bases and J by 5 bases, with 16 bases between. Germline CDR1 LGHNA, CDR2 YNFKEQ.

This clone was detected once. V is TRBV2 and J is TRBJ2-7; D perhaps matches TRBD1 (6 bases). Germline CDR1 SNHLY, CDR2 FYNNEI. The CDR3 is made up of 13 amino acids. Trimming stripped 6 bases from V and 2 bases from J, with 11 bases between. The CDR3 spells CASRRDRTYEQYF. In DNA, the CDR3 is TGTGCCAGCAGACGCGACAGGACCTACGAGCAGTACTTC. The whole variable domain, remainder taken from reference TRBV2 and TRBJ2-7, is EPEVTQTPSHQVTQMGQEVILRCVPISNHLYFYWYRQILGQKVEFLVSFYNNEISEKSEIFDDQFSVERPDGSNFTLKIRSTKLEDSAMYFCASRRDRTYEQYFGPGTRLTVT.